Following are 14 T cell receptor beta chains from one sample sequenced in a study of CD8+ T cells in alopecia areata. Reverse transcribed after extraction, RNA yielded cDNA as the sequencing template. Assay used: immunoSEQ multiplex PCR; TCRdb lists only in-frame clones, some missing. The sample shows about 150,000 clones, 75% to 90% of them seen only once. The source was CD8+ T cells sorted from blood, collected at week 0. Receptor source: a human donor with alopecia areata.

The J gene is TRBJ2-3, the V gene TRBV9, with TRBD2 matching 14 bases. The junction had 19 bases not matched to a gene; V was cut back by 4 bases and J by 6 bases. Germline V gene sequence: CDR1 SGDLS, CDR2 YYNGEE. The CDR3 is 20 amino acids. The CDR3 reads CASSIRPPLTSGGAGDTQYF. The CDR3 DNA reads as TGTGCCAGCAGCATACGACCCCCGCTGACTAGCGGGGGGGCCGGGGATACGCAGTATTTT.

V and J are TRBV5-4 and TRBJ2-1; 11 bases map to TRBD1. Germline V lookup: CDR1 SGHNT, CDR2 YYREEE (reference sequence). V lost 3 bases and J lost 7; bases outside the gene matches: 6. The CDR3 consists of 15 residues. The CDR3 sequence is CASSSRGQGENEQFF. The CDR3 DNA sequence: TGTGCCAGCAGCTCAAGGGGACAGGGGGAAAATGAGCAGTTCTTC. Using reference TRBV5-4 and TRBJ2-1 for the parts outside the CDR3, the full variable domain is ETGVTQSPTHLIKTRGQQVTLRCSSQSGHNTVSWYQQALGQGPQFIFQYYREEENGRGNFPPRFSGLQFPNYSSELNVNALELDDSALYLCASSSRGQGENEQFFGPGTRLTVL.

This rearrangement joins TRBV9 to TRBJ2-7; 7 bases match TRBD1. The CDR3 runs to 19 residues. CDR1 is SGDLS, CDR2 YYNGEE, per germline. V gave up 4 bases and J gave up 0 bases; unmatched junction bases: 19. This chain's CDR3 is CASSSPRGGVGGLSYEQYF. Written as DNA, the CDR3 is TGTGCCAGCAGCTCCCCCAGAGGCGGAGTAGGGGGCCTCTCCTACGAGCAGTACTTC.

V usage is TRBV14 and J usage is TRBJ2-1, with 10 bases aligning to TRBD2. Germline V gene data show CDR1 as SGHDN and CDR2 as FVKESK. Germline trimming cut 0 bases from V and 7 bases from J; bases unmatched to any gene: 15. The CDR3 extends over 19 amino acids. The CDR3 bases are TGTGCCAGCAGCCAAGAATTAGGTTTGGTAGCGGGAGGCCCTAATGAGCAGTTCTTC. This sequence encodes CASSQELGLVAGGPNEQFF.

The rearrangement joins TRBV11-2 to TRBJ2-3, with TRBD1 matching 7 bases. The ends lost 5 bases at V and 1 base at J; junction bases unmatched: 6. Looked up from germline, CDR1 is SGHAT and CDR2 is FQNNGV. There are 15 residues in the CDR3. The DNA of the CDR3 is TGTGCCAGCAGCCCCGGGACAGACCGCACAGATACGCAGTATTTT. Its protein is CASSPGTDRTDTQYF.

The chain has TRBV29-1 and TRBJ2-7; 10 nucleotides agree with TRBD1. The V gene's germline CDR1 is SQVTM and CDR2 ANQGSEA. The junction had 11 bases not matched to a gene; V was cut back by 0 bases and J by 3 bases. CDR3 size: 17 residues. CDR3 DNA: TGCAGCGTTGAAGAACAGGCGACAGGGGGCGATCTCTACGAGCAGTACTTC. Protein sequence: CSVEEQATGGDLYEQYF.

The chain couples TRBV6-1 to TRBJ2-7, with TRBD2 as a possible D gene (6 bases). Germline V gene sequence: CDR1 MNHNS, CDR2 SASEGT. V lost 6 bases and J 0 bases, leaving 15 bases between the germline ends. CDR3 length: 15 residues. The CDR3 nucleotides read TGTGCCAGCAGCCCTGGGACTTTTAGCTCCTACGAGCAGTACTTC. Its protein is CASSPGTFSSYEQYF.

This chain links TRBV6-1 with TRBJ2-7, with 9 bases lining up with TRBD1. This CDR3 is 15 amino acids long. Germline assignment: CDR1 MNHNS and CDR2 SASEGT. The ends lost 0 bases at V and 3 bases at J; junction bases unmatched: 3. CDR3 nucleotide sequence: TGTGCCAGCAGTGAAGCACCGGGACAGGGCTACGAGCAGTACTTC. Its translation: CASSEAPGQGYEQYF.

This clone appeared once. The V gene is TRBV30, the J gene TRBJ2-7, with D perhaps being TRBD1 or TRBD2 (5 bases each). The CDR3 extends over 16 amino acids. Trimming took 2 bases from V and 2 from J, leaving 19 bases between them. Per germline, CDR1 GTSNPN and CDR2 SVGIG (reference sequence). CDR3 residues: CAWSRSRDPRPYEQYF. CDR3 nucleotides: TGTGCCTGGAGTAGGTCCCGGGACCCTCGACCCTACGAGCAGTACTTC.

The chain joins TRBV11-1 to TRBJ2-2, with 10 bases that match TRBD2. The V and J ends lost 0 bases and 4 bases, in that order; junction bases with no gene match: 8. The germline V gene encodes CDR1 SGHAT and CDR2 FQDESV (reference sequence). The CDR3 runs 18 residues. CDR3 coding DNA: TGTGCCAGCAGCTTAGCCCCACTAGCGGGACGCTCCACCGGGGAGCTGTTTTTT. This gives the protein CASSLAPLAGRSTGELFF. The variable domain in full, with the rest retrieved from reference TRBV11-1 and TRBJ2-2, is EAEVAQSPRYKITEKSQAVAFWCDPISGHATLYWYRQILGQGPELLVQFQDESVVDDSQLPKDRFSAERLKGVDSTLKIQPAELGDSAMYLCASSLAPLAGRSTGELFFGEGSRLTVL.

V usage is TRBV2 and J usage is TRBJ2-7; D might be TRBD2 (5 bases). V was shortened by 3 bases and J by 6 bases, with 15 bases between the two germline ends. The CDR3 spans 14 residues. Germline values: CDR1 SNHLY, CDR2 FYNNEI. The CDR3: CASSDLRGEGEQYF. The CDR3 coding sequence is TGTGCCAGCAGTGACTTACGGGGTGAGGGCGAGCAGTACTTC.

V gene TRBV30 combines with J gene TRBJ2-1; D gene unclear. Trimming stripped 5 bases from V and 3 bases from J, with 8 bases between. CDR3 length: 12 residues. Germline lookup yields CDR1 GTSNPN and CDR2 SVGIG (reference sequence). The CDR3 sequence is CAWAEYYNEQFF. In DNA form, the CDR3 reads TGTGCCTGGGCGGAATACTACAATGAGCAGTTCTTC.

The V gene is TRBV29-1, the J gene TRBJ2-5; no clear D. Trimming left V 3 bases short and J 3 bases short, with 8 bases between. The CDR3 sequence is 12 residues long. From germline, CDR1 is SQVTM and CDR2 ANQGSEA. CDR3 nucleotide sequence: TGCAGCGTTGATGGCAGTGAAGAGACCCAGTACTTC. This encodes CSVDGSEETQYF.

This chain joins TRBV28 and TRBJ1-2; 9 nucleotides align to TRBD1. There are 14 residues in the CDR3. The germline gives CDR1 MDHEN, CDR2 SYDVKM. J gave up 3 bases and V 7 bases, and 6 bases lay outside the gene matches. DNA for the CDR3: TGTGCCAGCACACCGGGACAGGGAGACTATGGCTACACCTTC. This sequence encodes CASTPGQGDYGYTF.